This TCR beta chain was found in a study of CD8+CD57+ T cells in acquired aplastic anemia. TCR beta VDJ combinations and CDR3 sequences were profiled from genomic DNA. TCRdb re-called the reads through MiXCR, storing one row per CDR3 protein. This table has roughly 250,000 distinct CDR3 sequences, approximately 79% appearing once. As regards this clonotype: At one of its ends the junction is not consistent with the germline gene, which may arise from a read error.

Germline-derived CDR1 and CDR2 are SNHLY and FYNNEI. The CDR3 extends over 13 amino acids. Flow cytometry had shown expanded CD8+CD57+ cells in the patients chosen for sequencing. None of the patients had been given any therapy when their blood was sampled. The chain uses TRBV2 and TRBJ2-2, with a possible D match to TRBD1 (6 bases). The source material was sorted CD4+, CD8+, or CD8+CD57+ T cells (not recorded which) from PBMCs. This TCR derives from a human donor with aplastic anemia. The CDR3 bases are TGTGCCAGCAGTGATGGGGACACCGGGGAGCTGTTTTTC. It codes for CASSDGDTGELFF. Full variable domain (missing parts from reference TRBV2 and TRBJ2-2): EPEVTQTPSHQVTQMGQEVILRCVPISNHLYFYWYRQILGQKVEFLVSFYNNEISEKSEIFDDQFSVERPDGSNFTLKIRSTKLEDSAMYFCASSDGDTGELFFGEGSRLTVL.